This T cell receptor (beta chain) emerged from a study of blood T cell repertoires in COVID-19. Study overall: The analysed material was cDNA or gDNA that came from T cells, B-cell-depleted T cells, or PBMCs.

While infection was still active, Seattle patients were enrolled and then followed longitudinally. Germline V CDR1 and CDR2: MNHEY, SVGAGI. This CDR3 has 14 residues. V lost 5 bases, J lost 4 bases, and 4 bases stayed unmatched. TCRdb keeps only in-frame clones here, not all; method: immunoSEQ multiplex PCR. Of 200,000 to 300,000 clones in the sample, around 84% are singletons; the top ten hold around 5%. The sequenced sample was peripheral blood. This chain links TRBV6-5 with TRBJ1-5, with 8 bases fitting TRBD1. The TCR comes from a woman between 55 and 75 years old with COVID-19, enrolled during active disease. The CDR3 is CASSRGQGNQPQHF. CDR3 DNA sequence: TGTGCCAGCAGTCGTGGACAGGGTAATCAGCCCCAGCATTTT.